Listed below are T cell receptor beta chains from one sample, sequenced in a study of cytomegalovirus exposure and HLA in healthy donors. Using immunoSEQ multiplex PCR, the repertoire was profiled, and TCRdb retains in-frame clones only, with some absent. This sample has 150,000 or so clones, with about three quarters found just once. Material: PBMCs. The origin of the receptors is a woman in her forties or fifties in good health and CMV-seropositive. The CDR3 runs from the conserved cysteine through the conserved F or W. The D gene is left open where the match is weak. A row's size may be missing; if present it is once, few, many or a size class.

j_call v_call d_call clone_size cdr3_aa cdr3_nt
TRBJ1-2 TRBV19 TRBD1 - CASQDRGDGYTF TGTGCCAGTCAAGACAGGGGAGATGGCTACACCTTC
TRBJ2-2 TRBV7-6 - - CASSLASFRGLGTGELFF TGTGCCAGCAGCTTAGCGTCCTTCAGGGGCTTAGGCACCGGGGAGCTGTTTTTT
TRBJ2-3 TRBV19 TRBD1 - CASRDRGRSSTDTQYF TGTGCCAGTCGGGACAGGGGGCGATCTAGCACAGATACGCAGTATTTT
TRBJ2-1 TRBV2 - medium-sized CASSGDFTNYNEQFF TGTGCCAGCAGTGGGGACTTCACAAACTACAATGAGCAGTTCTTC
TRBJ2-5 TRBV9 TRBD2 - CASSQASGGGWETQYF TGTGCCAGCAGCCAAGCTAGCGGGGGGGGGTGGGAGACCCAGTACTTC
TRBJ1-3 TRBV5-1 - - CASSWRQGSGNTIYF TGCGCCAGCAGCTGGCGTCAGGGCTCTGGAAACACCATATATTTT
TRBJ2-7 TRBV19 TRBD1 - CASSIGPDRAREQYF TGTGCCAGTAGTATAGGGCCGGACAGGGCTCGAGAGCAGTACTTC
TRBJ1-1 TRBV7-9 - - CASSLYSGNTEAFF TGTGCCAGCAGCTTATATTCAGGGAACACTGAAGCTTTCTTT
TRBJ1-4 TRBV2 - - CASSEPIGTDYNEKLFF TGTGCCAGCAGTGAACCGATAGGGACTGATTATAATGAAAAACTGTTTTTT
TRBJ1-6 TRBV7-9 - - CASSLDGTGRNSPLHF TGTGCCAGCAGCTTAGATGGAACAGGGCGCAATTCACCCCTCCACTTT
TRBJ2-6 TRBV7-8 TRBD1 - CASSLFLGTGGNGANVLTF TGTGCCAGCAGCTTATTTCTCGGGACAGGGGGCAATGGGGCCAACGTCCTGACTTTC
TRBJ1-6 TRBV27 - - CASSLQASNYNSPLHF TGTGCCAGCAGTTTACAGGCCAGCAACTATAATTCACCCCTCCACTTT
TRBJ2-7 TRBV6-1 TRBD1 - CASSARDRGPYEQYF TGTGCCAGCAGTGCCCGGGACAGGGGGCCGTACGAGCAGTACTTC